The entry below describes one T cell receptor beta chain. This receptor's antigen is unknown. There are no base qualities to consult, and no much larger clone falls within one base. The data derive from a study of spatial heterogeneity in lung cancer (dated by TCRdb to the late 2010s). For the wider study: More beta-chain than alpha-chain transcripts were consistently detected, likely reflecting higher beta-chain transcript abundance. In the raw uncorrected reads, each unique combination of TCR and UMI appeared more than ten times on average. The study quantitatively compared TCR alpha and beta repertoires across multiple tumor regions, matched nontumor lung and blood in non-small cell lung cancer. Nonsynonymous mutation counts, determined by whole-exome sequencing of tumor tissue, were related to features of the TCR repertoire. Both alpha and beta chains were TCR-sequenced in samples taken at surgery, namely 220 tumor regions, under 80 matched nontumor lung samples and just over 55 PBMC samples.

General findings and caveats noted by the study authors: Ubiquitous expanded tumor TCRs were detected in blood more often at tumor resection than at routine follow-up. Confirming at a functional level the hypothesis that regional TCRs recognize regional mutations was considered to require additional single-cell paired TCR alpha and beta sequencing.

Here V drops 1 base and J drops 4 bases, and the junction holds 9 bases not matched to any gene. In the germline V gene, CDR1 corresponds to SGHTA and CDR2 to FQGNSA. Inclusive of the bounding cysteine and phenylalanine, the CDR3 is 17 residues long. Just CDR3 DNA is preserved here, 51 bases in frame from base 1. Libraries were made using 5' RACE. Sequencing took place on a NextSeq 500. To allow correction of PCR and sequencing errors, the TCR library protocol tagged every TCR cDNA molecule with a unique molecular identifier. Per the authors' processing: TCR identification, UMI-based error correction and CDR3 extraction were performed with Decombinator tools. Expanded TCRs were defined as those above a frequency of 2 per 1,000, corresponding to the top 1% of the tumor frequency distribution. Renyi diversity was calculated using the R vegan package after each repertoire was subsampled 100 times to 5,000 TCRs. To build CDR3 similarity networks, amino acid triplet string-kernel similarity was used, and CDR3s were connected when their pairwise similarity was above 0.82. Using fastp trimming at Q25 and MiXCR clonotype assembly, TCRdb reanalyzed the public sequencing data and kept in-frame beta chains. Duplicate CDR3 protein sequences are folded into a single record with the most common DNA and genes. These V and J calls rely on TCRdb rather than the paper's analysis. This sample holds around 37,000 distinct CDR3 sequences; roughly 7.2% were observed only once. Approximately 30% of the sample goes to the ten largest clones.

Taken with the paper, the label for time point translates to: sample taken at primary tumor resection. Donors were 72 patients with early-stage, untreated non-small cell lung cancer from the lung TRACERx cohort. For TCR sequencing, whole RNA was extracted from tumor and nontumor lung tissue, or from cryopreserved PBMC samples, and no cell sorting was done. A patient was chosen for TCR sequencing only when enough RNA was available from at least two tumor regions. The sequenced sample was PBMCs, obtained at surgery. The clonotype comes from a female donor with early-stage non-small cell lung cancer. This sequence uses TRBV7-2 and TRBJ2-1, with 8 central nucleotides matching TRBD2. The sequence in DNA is TGTGCCAGCAGCTTAGGAGGGGTGTTAGCGGGATACAATGAGCAGTTCTTC. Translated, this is CASSLGGVLAGYNEQFF. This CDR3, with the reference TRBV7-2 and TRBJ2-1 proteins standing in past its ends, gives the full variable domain GAGVSQSPSNKVTEKGKDVELRCDPISGHTALYWYRQSLGQGLEFLIYFQGNSAPDKSGLPSDRFSAERTGGSVSTLTIQRTQQEDSAVYLCASSLGGVLAGYNEQFFGPGTRLTVL.